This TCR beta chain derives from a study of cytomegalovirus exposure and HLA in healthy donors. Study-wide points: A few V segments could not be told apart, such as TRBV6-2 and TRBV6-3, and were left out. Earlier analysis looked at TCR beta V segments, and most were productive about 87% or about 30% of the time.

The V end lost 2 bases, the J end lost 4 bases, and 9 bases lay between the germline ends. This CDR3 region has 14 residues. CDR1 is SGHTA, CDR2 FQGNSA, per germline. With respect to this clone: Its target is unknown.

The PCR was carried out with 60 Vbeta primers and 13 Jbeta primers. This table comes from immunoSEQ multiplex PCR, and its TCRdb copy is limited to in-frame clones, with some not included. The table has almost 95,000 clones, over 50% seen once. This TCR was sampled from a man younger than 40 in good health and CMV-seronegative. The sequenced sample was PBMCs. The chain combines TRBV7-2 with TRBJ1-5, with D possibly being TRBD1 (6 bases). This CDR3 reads CASSLTGFNQPQHF. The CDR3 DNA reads TGTGCCAGCAGCTTAACAGGGTTTAATCAGCCCCAGCATTTT.